These 32 T cell receptor beta chains share one sample of origin, sequenced in a study of blood T cells in healthy people across ages. Together with a sample-barcoded 5' primer, a J-beta primer mix was included in a second PCR lasting roughly 6 to 12 cycles. TCRdb used MiXCR to reprocess the 5' RACE reads, holding one entry per CDR3 protein. The top ten clones hold roughly 22% of a sample with just under 750,000 distinct CDR3 sequences, approximately 21% of them seen once. The material sequenced was blood. The receptors were gathered from a man in his 70s in good health.

This clonotype was counted ten times or more. The genes are TRBV6-4 and TRBJ1-2; TRBD1 aligns across 7 bases. The CDR3 is 13 residues long. Trimming cost V 6 bases and J 6 bases; bases outside gene matches: 7. Germline CDR1 reads MRHNA; CDR2 reads SNTAGT. As DNA, the CDR3 is TGTGCCAGCAGCCCCCAGGGGGGCCATGGCTACACCTTC. It translates to CASSPQGGHGYTF.

This chain links TRBV3-1 with TRBJ1-5; the D gene is possibly TRBD1 (5 bases). This CDR3 spans 14 amino acids. The ends were cut back, 4 bases at V and 7 bases at J, with 14 bases in the middle. The V gene's germline CDR1 is LGHDT and CDR2 YNNKEL (reference sequence). CDR3 protein: CASSRGGGRQPQHF. The CDR3 DNA follows: TGTGCCAGCAGCCGAGGTGGGGGTCGGCAGCCCCAGCATTTT.

A few counts support this clonotype. The chain carries TRBV24-1 and TRBJ2-7; D possibly corresponds to TRBD2 (6 bases). The CDR3 length is 12 residues. In germline, CDR1 is KGHDR, CDR2 SFDVKD. V was trimmed by 7 bases and J by 4 bases, leaving 10 bases between them. CDR3 residues: CATSQRGYEQYF. CDR3 DNA sequence: TGTGCCACCAGCCAACGGGGGTACGAGCAGTACTTC.

This clonotype was seen ten or more times. The chain has TRBV6-5 and TRBJ2-3, with D perhaps TRBD2 (6 bases). CDR3 length: 14 residues. Trimming cost V 2 bases and J 2 bases, with 8 bases left between them. Germline V CDR1 and CDR2: MNHEY, SVGAGI. This CDR3 reads CASSYGGSTDTQYF. CDR3 DNA: TGTGCCAGCAGTTACGGGGGGTCCACAGATACGCAGTATTTT.

This clonotype was seen only a few times. V and J are TRBV6-2 or TRBV6-3 and TRBJ1-1; unclear D gene. The CDR3 loop spans 16 amino acids. Trimming took off 2 bases at V and 3 bases at J, with 16 bases between the two ends. The germline gives CDR1 MNHEY, CDR2 SVGEGT. The CDR3 here is CASSYPGLRDDTEAFF. The CDR3 DNA sequence: TGTGCCAGCAGTTACCCGGGCCTTCGCGACGACACTGAAGCTTTCTTT.

This clonotype appeared a few times. The rearrangement joins TRBV7-9 to TRBJ2-5; TRBD1 matches 7 bases. The CDR3 totals 15 residues. The germline V gene encodes CDR1 SEHNR and CDR2 FQNEAQ (reference sequence). Germline trimming cut 5 bases from V and 2 bases from J; bases unmatched to any gene: 8. The CDR3 region is CASSKQRGPQETQYF. DNA for the CDR3: TGTGCCAGCAGCAAGCAAAGGGGGCCTCAAGAGACCCAGTACTTC. Variable domain in full (rest from reference TRBV7-9 and TRBJ2-5): DTGVSQNPRHKITKRGQNVTFRCDPISEHNRLYWYRQTLGQGPEFLTYFQNEAQLEKSRLLSDRFSAERPKGSFSTLEIQRTEQGDSAMYLCASSKQRGPQETQYFGPGTRLLVL.

The chain is built from TRBV15 and TRBJ2-3, with TRBD1 as a possible D gene (7 bases). This CDR3 region has 16 residues. Germline values: CDR1 LNHNV, CDR2 YYDKDF (reference sequence). The germline V and J ends were trimmed by 0 bases and 4 bases, with 14 bases remaining between them. CDR3 region: CATSRDPQGGSDTQYF. CDR3 nucleotide sequence: TGTGCCACCAGCAGAGATCCGCAGGGGGGATCAGATACGCAGTATTTT.

The chain employs TRBV5-5 and TRBJ2-5; D perhaps matches TRBD1 (5 bases). The CDR3 spans 14 residues. CDR1 and CDR2 (germline): SGHKS, YYEKEE (reference sequence). V lost 4 bases, J lost 5 bases, and 15 bases lay in between. This CDR3 reads CASSDGLGRETQYF. CDR3 bases: TGTGCCAGCAGCGATGGATTGGGGCGGGAGACCCAGTACTTC. The full variable domain, its missing parts supplied by reference TRBV5-5 and TRBJ2-5, is DAGVTQSPTHLIKTRGQQVTLRCSPISGHKSVSWYQQVLGQGPQFIFQYYEKEERGRGNFPDRFSARQFPNYSSELNVNALLLGDSALYLCASSDGLGRETQYFGPGTRLLVL.

The chain uses TRBV12-3 or TRBV12-4 and TRBJ2-5, with D uncertain. The CDR3 consists of 11 residues. The V and J ends lost 5 bases and 3 bases respectively, with 4 bases between them. Here the CDR3 reads CASSHEETQYF. The CDR3 nucleotides read TGTGCCAGCAGTCATGAAGAGACCCAGTACTTC.

This clonotype has only one observation. The junction differs from germline at one of its ends, possibly a read error. The chain combines TRBV13 with TRBJ1-2; D is possibly TRBD1 (6 bases). This CDR3 region has 13 residues. Germline CDR1 is PRHDT and CDR2 is FYEKMQ (reference sequence). The CDR3 loop reads CASRLGGGYGHTF. In nucleotides, the CDR3 is TGTGCCAGCAGACTCGGGGGCGGCTATGGCCACACCTTC.

The gene calls are TRBV6-5 and TRBJ1-1; D is perhaps TRBD1 (5 bases). Deletions cut 7 bases from V and 3 bases from J, with 6 bases between. This CDR3 has 11 amino acids. CDR1 is MNHEY and CDR2 is SVGAGI in the germline V gene. CDR3 DNA sequence: TGTGCCAGCAAGGGGTACACTGAAGCTTTCTTT. As protein: CASKGYTEAFF.

In this sample, this clonotype turned up once. The genes are TRBV12-3 or TRBV12-4 and TRBJ2-1; TRBD1 aligns across 10 bases. Trimming at V came to 5 bases and at J to 8 bases, leaving 12 bases not matched to a gene. The CDR3 totals 16 residues. CDR3 in amino acids: CASSHTTGQGWYEQFF. The CDR3 nucleotides read TGTGCCAGCAGTCACACTACGGGACAGGGGTGGTATGAGCAGTTCTTC.

V gene TRBV10-3 combines with J gene TRBJ2-7; D is perhaps TRBD1 (5 bases). In germline, CDR1 is ENHRY, CDR2 SYGVKD. The CDR3 covers 14 residues. The germline V and J ends were trimmed by 4 bases and 7 bases, with 17 bases remaining between them. CDR3 in amino acids: CAISGTGDLLEQYF. In nucleotides, the CDR3 is TGTGCCATCAGTGGAACAGGAGACCTTTTGGAGCAGTACTTC.

This clonotype was recorded a few times. The chain links TRBV11-2 to TRBJ2-1, with TRBD2 matching over 10 bases. Germline loops: CDR1 SGHAT, CDR2 FQNNGV. V gave up 4 bases and J gave up 2 bases; unmatched junction bases: 8. This CDR3 spans 17 amino acids. The DNA of the CDR3 is TGTGCCAGCAGCTATGGGGCTAGCGGGAGTGCCTACAATGAGCAGTTCTTC. Translated: CASSYGASGSAYNEQFF.

J is TRBJ1-1 and V is TRBV7-2; D ambiguous. The germline V and J ends were trimmed by 4 bases and 4 bases, with 10 bases remaining between them. Germline loops: CDR1 SGHTA, CDR2 FQGNSA. The CDR3 extends over 13 amino acids. The CDR3 sequence: CASSWAGPTEAFF. The CDR3, as DNA: TGTGCCAGCAGCTGGGCCGGGCCCACTGAAGCTTTCTTT.

This chain connects TRBV11-2 to TRBJ2-1; perhaps TRBD1 as D (6 bases). The end of the DNA fits TRBJ2-7 better, so the J call may be wrong. CDR1 and CDR2 from the germline V gene are SGHAT and FQNNGV. CDR3 length: 16 residues. The CDR3: CASSYTHRDPYYEQYF. The CDR3 DNA follows: TGTGCCAGCAGCTATACCCACAGGGACCCCTACTACGAGCAGTACTTC.

The chain carries TRBV6-1 and TRBJ2-3; 12 bases align to TRBD2. Unmatched junction bases numbered 4, after V lost 9 bases and J lost 0 bases. The CDR3 runs to 15 residues. The germline V gene encodes CDR1 MNHNS and CDR2 SASEGT. This CDR3 reads CARQLAGGSTDTQYF. The CDR3 DNA follows: TGTGCCAGGCAGCTAGCGGGGGGGAGCACAGATACGCAGTATTTT.

This clonotype was detected a few times. This chain connects TRBV29-1 to TRBJ2-1; weak D call: TRBD1 (6 bases). Germline V lookup: CDR1 SQVTM, CDR2 ANQGSEA. The V and J ends lost 7 bases and 3 bases respectively, with 13 bases between them. The CDR3 is 13 residues long. CDR3: CSAQGPYYNEQFF. CDR3 sequence (DNA): TGCAGCGCCCAGGGGCCATACTACAATGAGCAGTTCTTC.

V usage is TRBV29-1 and J usage is TRBJ2-3; D is uncertain. Germline CDR1 is SQVTM and CDR2 is ANQGSEA. Deletions cut 4 bases from V and 4 bases from J, with 12 bases between. The CDR3 extends over 13 amino acids. CDR3 bases: TGCAGCGTTGCAGCTAGAGGTGCAGATACGCAGTATTTT. Translation: CSVAARGADTQYF.

V and J are TRBV27 and TRBJ2-4, with TRBD1 matching 8 bases. The CDR3 has 11 residues. The germline gives CDR1 MNHEY, CDR2 SMNVEV (reference sequence). V was clipped by 2 bases and J by 14 bases; unmatched bases: 2. As DNA, the CDR3 is TGTGCCAGCAGTTTACAGGGGGCTGAGTACTTC. Encoded protein: CASSLQGAEYF.

The V call is TRBV29-1, the J call TRBJ2-3, with D possibly TRBD2 on 7 matching bases. Germline CDR1 SQVTM, CDR2 ANQGSEA. V was shortened by 6 bases and J by 5 bases, with 18 bases between the two germline ends. The length of the CDR3 is 14 residues. The CDR3 loop reads CSVGFGGPGDTQYF. The CDR3 nucleotides are TGCAGCGTGGGTTTCGGGGGGCCCGGAGATACGCAGTATTTT.

This clonotype was seen more than once but under ten times. This chain connects TRBV5-6 to TRBJ2-1, with D possibly TRBD1 on 6 matching bases. The CDR3 runs 15 residues. Deletions cut 3 bases from V and 6 bases from J, with 16 bases between. The V gene's germline CDR1 is SGHDT and CDR2 YYEEEE. CDR3: CASSSQGPRSNEQFF. DNA for the CDR3: TGTGCCAGCAGCTCGCAGGGGCCTAGAAGCAATGAGCAGTTCTTC.

The chain links TRBV20-1 to TRBJ2-5; 8 bases align to TRBD2. This CDR3 comprises 15 residues. The germline gives CDR1 DFQATT, CDR2 SNEGSKA (reference sequence). Losses at the gene ends were 3 bases for V and 3 bases for J; bases not matched to a gene: 9. The CDR3 loop reads CSASVLGRAEETQYF. The DNA of the CDR3 is TGCAGTGCTAGTGTTCTCGGGAGGGCCGAAGAGACCCAGTACTTC.

V and J are TRBV18 and TRBJ2-7; D is uncertain. The better agreement between TRBJ2-1 and the DNA end casts doubt on the J call. Germline V CDR1 and CDR2: KGHSH, LQKENI. CDR3 length: 14 residues. Here the CDR3 DNA reads TGTGCCAGCTCACCAATCCAGATCAACAATGAGCAGTTCTTC. Protein sequence: CASSPIQINNEQFF.

This chain joins TRBV6-5 and TRBJ2-7, with D tentatively TRBD2 (6 bases). With the DNA end fitting TRBJ2-1 better, the J assignment may be wrong. CDR3 length equals 11 residues. Germline V gives CDR1 MNHEY, CDR2 SVGAGI. The CDR3 region is CASRRDSEQFF. The CDR3, as DNA: TGTGCCAGCAGAAGGGACTCCGAGCAGTTCTTC.

On this clonotype: It may be a read error: a sequence one base away is much more abundant. The chain couples TRBV9 to TRBJ2-3, with TRBD2 identical over 8 bases. This CDR3 has 17 residues. Unmatched junction bases numbered 9, after V lost 2 bases and J lost 1 base. The germline CDR1 and CDR2 sequences are SGDLS and YYNGEE. Here the CDR3 reads CASSVRSETSGTDTQYF. CDR3 nucleotide sequence: TGTGCCAGCAGCGTCCGTTCCGAGACTAGCGGCACAGATACGCAGTATTTT.

A note on this clonotype: A junction boundary mismatches the germline segment, possibly from a read error. This chain uses TRBV4-1 with TRBJ2-1, with a weak D call TRBD2 (6 bases). Germline V lookup: CDR1 MGHRA, CDR2 YSYEKL. The CDR3 has 17 amino acids. The CDR3 bases are TGCACCAGCAGCCATGGGAGGATCGGGACCAACCTCAATGAGCAGTTCTTC. Translation: CTSSHGRIGTNLNEQFF.

In its sample, this clonotype was seen a few times. The rearrangement joins TRBV21-1 to TRBJ1-6. TRBV21-1 is classified as a pseudogene. The CDR3 has 16 residues. Here the CDR3 reads CASSKGLRDSGSPLHF. The CDR3 nucleotides are TGTGCCAGCAGCAAAGGGTTGAGGGACAGCGGTTCACCCCTCCACTTT.

At least ten counts were recorded for this clonotype. The rearrangement links TRBV5-1 to TRBJ2-1; 7 bases are a match to TRBD2. CDR3 size: 15 residues. V trimming: 7 bases; J trimming: 0 bases; junction bases outside the gene matches: 7. In germline, CDR1 is SGHRS, CDR2 YFSETQ. CDR3 amino acids: CASRPGGSSYNEQFF. CDR3 nucleotides: TGCGCCAGCCGTCCCGGGGGGAGCTCCTACAATGAGCAGTTCTTC.

V and J are TRBV12-3 or TRBV12-4 and TRBJ2-3; no clear D gene. This CDR3 has 13 residues. The germline V and J ends were trimmed by 9 bases and 2 bases, with 12 bases remaining between them. DNA for the CDR3: TGTGCCAGTGCTCCCGCGGACACAGATACGCAGTATTTT. This translates into CASAPADTDTQYF.

V and J are TRBV24-1 and TRBJ2-1; 7 bases agree with TRBD2. This CDR3 contains 17 residues. Germline-derived CDR1 and CDR2 are KGHDR and SFDVKD. V lost 3 bases and J lost 2; bases outside the gene matches: 9. The CDR3 region has the DNA TGTGCCACCAGTGATCGGGGGACCGGGACTACCTACAATGAGCAGTTCTTC. Its translation: CATSDRGTGTTYNEQFF.

V usage is TRBV11-3 and J usage is TRBJ2-1; TRBD2 agrees at 11 bases. Trimming took 0 bases from V and 2 from J; bases not matched to a gene: 3. The CDR3 length is 17 residues. Germline V gene data show CDR1 as SGHNT and CDR2 as YENEEA. This chain's CDR3 is CASSLETLAGAYNEQFF. CDR3 bases: TGTGCCAGCAGCTTAGAAACACTAGCGGGGGCCTACAATGAGCAGTTCTTC.